The T cell receptor (beta chain) described here comes from a study of T cells in tuberculosis. Germline CDR1 reads SNHLY; CDR2 reads FYNNEI. The CDR3 contains 12 residues when both ends are counted. Study-wide results and caveats: GEM motif frequencies gave 55% to 75% accuracy; the GMM repertoire gave roughly 86%.

As to this clone: Its antigen is as yet unknown. Because the CDR3's place on the DNA is in doubt, the DNA is left out and the CDR3 is given as listed by TCRdb.

Produced via immunoSEQ multiplex PCR; TCRdb's table is partial and in-frame only. Of more than 35,000 clones in the sample, roughly 93% were seen once. This chain links TRBV2 with TRBJ1-4; the table's D gene call, TRBD1, was not cross checked with the DNA. Sequencing was done on a sample of PBMCs. The receptor's source is a donor under 30 with latent tuberculosis or without tuberculosis infection. The CDR3 spells CASRWGTGSLLF.